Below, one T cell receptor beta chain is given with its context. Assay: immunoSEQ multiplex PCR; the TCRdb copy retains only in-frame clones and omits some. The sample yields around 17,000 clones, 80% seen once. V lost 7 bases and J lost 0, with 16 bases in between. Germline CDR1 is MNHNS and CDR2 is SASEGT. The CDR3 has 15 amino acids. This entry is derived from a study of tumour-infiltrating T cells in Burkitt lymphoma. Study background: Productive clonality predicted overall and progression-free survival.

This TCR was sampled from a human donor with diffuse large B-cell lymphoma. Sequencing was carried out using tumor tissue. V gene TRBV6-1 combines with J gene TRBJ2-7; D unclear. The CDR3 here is CASTAGATLSYEQYF. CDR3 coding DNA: TGTGCCAGCACCGCAGGTGCAACCCTCTCCTACGAGCAGTACTTC.